These T cell receptor beta chains were read from a single sample in a study of read filtering for tumor transcriptome and immune sequencing. TCRdb itself ran the reads through MiXCR, one entry per CDR3 protein. Of tens of thousands of distinct CDR3 sequences in the sample, 15% to 25% were seen once. The sample consisted of a population of CD138-negative cells sorted from bone marrow. The receptors here all came from a donor aged 40 or older with multiple myeloma. CDR3s include the opening cysteine and the closing phenylalanine or tryptophan. D genes are given only for firm matches. Only some rows state a clone size, as once, few, many or a class for expanded clones.

d_gene	j_gene	abundance	v_gene	CDR3aa	CDR3nt
TRBD1	TRBJ2-2	medium-sized	TRBV29-1	CSVGTVLNTGELFF	TGCAGCGTCGGGACAGTGCTGAACACCGGGGAGCTGTTTTTT
NA	TRBJ1-2	many	TRBV5-5	CASSLGPDYGYTF	TGTGCCAGCAGCTTGGGGCCAGACTATGGCTACACCTTC
TRBD1	TRBJ2-5	many	TRBV12-3/TRBV12-4	CASRLASGTGRVQYF	TGTGCCAGCAGACTCGCCTCCGGGACAGGGAGGGTCCAGTACTTC
TRBD2	TRBJ2-3	many	TRBV5-4	CASSRMTSGSTDTQYF	TGTGCCAGCAGCCGTATGACTAGCGGGAGCACAGATACGCAGTATTTT
NA	TRBJ1-1	NA	TRBV6-1	CASSEGGWNTEASF	TGTGCCAGCAGTGAAGGGGGCTGGAACACTGAAGCTTCCTTT
NA	TRBJ2-3	NA	TRBV3-1	CASSQASSLLQYF	TGTGCCAGCAGCCAAGCATCGAGCCTCTTGCAGTATTTT
NA	TRBJ2-7	many	TRBV20-1	CSASVYRINAYEQYF	TGCAGTGCTAGCGTCTATCGCATTAATGCATACGAGCAGTACTTC
NA	TRBJ2-1	many	TRBV6-1	CASDSSAGGAYNEQFF	TGTGCCAGCGACTCATCCGCAGGGGGGGCCTACAATGAGCAGTTCTTC
NA	TRBJ2-7	many	TRBV5-4	CASSSAERRGSSYEQYF	TGTGCCAGCAGCTCCGCCGAACGAAGGGGAAGCTCCTACGAGCAGTACTTC
TRBD2	TRBJ2-5	many	TRBV7-6	CASSPLAGRFQETQYF	TGTGCCAGCAGCCCCCTAGCGGGGCGCTTCCAAGAGACCCAGTACTTC
NA	TRBJ1-5	many	TRBV6-6	CASTYAQGGQPQHF	TGTGCCAGCACCTACGCTCAGGGTGGGCAGCCCCAGCATTTT
NA	TRBJ2-4	NA	TRBV20-1	CSAIGRGAKNIQYF	TGCAGTGCTATCGGACGGGGTGCCAAAAACATTCAGTACTTC
NA	TRBJ1-5	many	TRBV23-1	CASSPGIGQIRNQPQHF	TGCGCCAGCAGTCCGGGGATAGGACAGATCCGCAATCAGCCCCAGCATTTT
NA	TRBJ1-2	NA	TRBV5-6	CASTPSVSRLRGYTF	TGTGCCAGCACCCCGAGTGTGTCAAGGCTGCGTGGCTACACCTTC
NA	TRBJ1-1	many	TRBV29-1	CSVDGGMDNFSEAFF	TGCAGCGTTGATGGGGGGATGGATAACTTTAGTGAAGCTTTCTTT
TRBD1	TRBJ1-5	many	TRBV28	CASSSGTGSQPQHF	TGTGCCAGCAGTTCCGGGACAGGGTCTCAGCCCCAGCATTTT
TRBD1	TRBJ2-1	NA	TRBV12-5	CASRPGTGVYNEQFF	TGTGCTAGTAGACCCGGGACAGGGGTATACAATGAGCAATTCTTC
TRBD1	TRBJ2-5	NA	TRBV5-1	CASSPSGGQETQYF	TGCGCCAGCAGCCCATCAGGGGGCCAAGAGACCCAGTACTTC
NA	TRBJ2-2	NA	TRBV6-5	CAGSYDTATGELFF	TGTGCCGGCAGTTACGACACGGCCACCGGGGAGCTGTTTTTT
NA	TRBJ2-3	few	TRBV10-3	CAISALGTDTQYF	TGTGCCATCAGCGCCCTGGGCACAGATACGCAGTATTTT
TRBD2	TRBJ2-1	many	TRBV4-1	CASSLGFGTSGSGEQFF	TGCGCCAGCAGCCTTGGGTTCGGAACTAGCGGGAGCGGTGAGCAGTTCTTC
TRBD2	TRBJ2-7	many	TRBV6-6	CASSQTSGSYEQYF	TGTGCCAGCAGCCAAACTAGCGGGTCCTACGAGCAGTACTTC
NA	TRBJ1-2	many	TRBV28	CASIPPIPF	TGTGCCAGCATCCCGCCCATCCCCTTC
TRBD1	TRBJ2-1	once	TRBV20-1	CSTIRTGSPLDEQFF	TGCAGTACAATCAGGACAGGGAGTCCGTTGGATGAGCAGTTCTTC
NA	TRBJ1-1	many	TRBV10-3	CAIKHSNTEAFF	TGTGCCATAAAGCACTCGAACACTGAAGCTTTCTTT
NA	TRBJ2-1	few	TRBV28	CASSLLGLTYNEQFF	TGTGCCAGCAGTTTACTGGGGCTCACCTACAATGAGCAGTTCTTC
TRBD1	TRBJ2-1	many	TRBV5-1	CASSLGTDRVNHNEQFF	TGCGCCAGCAGCTTGGGGACCGACAGGGTGAACCACAATGAGCAGTTCTTC
TRBD2	TRBJ2-5	NA	TRBV20-1	CSAKMVGGVSETQYF	TGCAGTGCTAAGATGGTTGGGGGGGTGAGTGAGACCCAGTACTTC
NA	TRBJ2-5	many	TRBV7-3	CASSFGGYQETQYF	TGTGCCAGCAGCTTCGGGGGTTACCAAGAGACCCAGTACTTC
TRBD1	TRBJ2-4	many	TRBV7-2	CASSPDPGQKNIQYF	TGTGCCAGCAGCCCAGACCCGGGACAGAAAAACATTCAGTACTTC
TRBD1	TRBJ2-1	many	TRBV20-1	CSASGTGVVNEQFF	TGCAGTGCTAGCGGGACAGGGGTGGTCAATGAGCAGTTCTTC